The 26 T cell receptor beta chains presented below share a single source sample, sequenced in a study of T cell responses to AZD1222 COVID-19 vaccine. Sequenced by immunoSEQ multiplex PCR; TCRdb stores in-frame clones only, minus some. The table records about 120,000 clones, 90% of them present only once. Sequenced here: peripheral blood, sampled on day 0 of MenACWY control vaccination. These receptors originate from an adult in good health.

The chain recombines TRBV6-5 with TRBJ1-2, with 11 bases identical to TRBD1. After removal of 1 base from V and 7 bases from J, the junction contained 5 bases not matched to a gene. The CDR3 contains 15 residues. CDR1 is MNHEY and CDR2 is SVGAGI in the germline V gene. The CDR3: CASSYLDRGLGGYTF. The CDR3 DNA reads as TGTGCCAGCAGTTACTTGGACAGGGGGCTGGGTGGCTACACCTTC.

A single count supports this clone. This CDR3 is CASSPFLSYNEQFF. Here the CDR3 DNA reads TGTGCCAGCAGTCCCTTCCTCTCATACAATGAGCAGTTCTTC. The chain combines TRBV27 with TRBJ2-1; D gene uncertain. CDR1 and CDR2 from the germline V gene are MNHEY and SMNVEV (reference sequence). V was pared by 5 bases and J by 4 bases, with 12 bases between. The CDR3 is 14 residues long.

This clone came up once. J is TRBJ2-2 and V is TRBV7-8; D is unclear. The V gene lost 5 bases and the J gene lost 1 base, with 14 bases spanning the gap. Looked up from germline, CDR1 is SGHVS and CDR2 is FQNEAQ. The CDR3 runs 16 residues. The CDR3 here is CASSRTSDQNTGELFF. CDR3 nucleotide sequence: TGTGCCAGCAGCCGAACCTCGGACCAGAACACCGGGGAGCTGTTTTTT.

The CDR3 protein is CASSRPGRFNQPQHF. In DNA form, the CDR3 reads TGTGCCAGTAGTCGTCCGGGACGGTTCAATCAGCCCCAGCATTTT. The chain is built from TRBV19 and TRBJ1-5, with D maybe TRBD1 (5 bases). Trimming stripped 5 bases from V and 3 bases from J, with 14 bases between. There are 15 residues in the CDR3. Germline V gene sequence: CDR1 LNHDA, CDR2 SQIVND (reference sequence).

The V and J genes are TRBV7-6 and TRBJ2-2; D gene uncertain. The CDR3 is 15 residues long. Trimming took off 1 base at V and 3 bases at J, with 9 bases between the two ends. Germline V CDR1 and CDR2: SGHVS, FNYEAQ. The CDR3 protein is CASSLGVSDTGELFF. CDR3 DNA: TGTGCCAGCAGCTTAGGAGTTAGTGACACCGGGGAGCTGTTTTTT. The whole variable domain, filled in from reference TRBV7-6 and TRBJ2-2, reads GAGVSQSPRYKVTKRGQDVALRCDPISGHVSLYWYRQALGQGPEFLTYFNYEAQQDKSGLPNDRFSAERPEGSISTLTIQRTEQRDSAMYRCASSLGVSDTGELFFGEGSRLTVL.

As concerns this clone: The same CDR3 also results from other DNA sequences found in this sample. The chain links TRBV29-1 to TRBJ2-6; D is unresolved. The CDR3 runs 13 residues. V was trimmed by 3 bases and J by 0 bases, leaving 3 bases between them. Germline loops: CDR1 SQVTM, CDR2 ANQGSEA. The CDR3 bases are TGCAGCGTTGAGGTCTCTGGGGCCAACGTCCTGACTTTC. This translates into CSVEVSGANVLTF. The whole variable domain, filled in from reference TRBV29-1 and TRBJ2-6, reads SAVISQKPSRDICQRGTSLTIQCQVDSQVTMMFWYRQQPGQSLTLIATANQGSEATYESGFVIDKFPISRPNLTFSTLTVSNMSPEDSSIYLCSVEVSGANVLTFGAGSRLTVL.

The rearrangement uses TRBV9 and TRBJ1-1; D possibly corresponds to TRBD1 (6 bases). Trimming removed 4 bases from V and 5 bases from J, with 21 bases in between. This CDR3 contains 16 residues. From germline, CDR1 is SGDLS and CDR2 YYNGEE. CDR3 protein: CASSPTFYRVGTEAFF. The CDR3 nucleotides are TGTGCCAGCAGCCCGACATTCTACAGGGTAGGGACTGAAGCTTTCTTT.

The rearrangement joins TRBV11-2 to TRBJ1-3, with no clear D. The CDR3 is made up of 15 amino acids. Germline loops: CDR1 SGHAT, CDR2 FQNNGV. V lost 3 bases to trimming and J lost 0 bases, with 9 bases between them. CDR3 coding DNA: TGTGCCAGCAGCTTCGGACGGCCCTCTGGAAACACCATATATTTT. Amino acid sequence: CASSFGRPSGNTIYF.

The J gene is TRBJ1-6, the V gene TRBV7-9; 8 bases line up with TRBD1. The CDR3 is 16 residues long. Germline lookup yields CDR1 SEHNR and CDR2 FQNEAQ (reference sequence). V lost 4 bases to trimming and J lost 7 bases; unmatched junction nucleotides: 9. The CDR3 DNA is TGTGCCAGCAGCTCGTCCCCCGGGACAGGCAATTCACCCCTCCACTTT. Translation: CASSSSPGTGNSPLHF.

DNA of the CDR3: TGTGCCAGCAGCCCGGGACACAACGGGGAGCTGTTTTTT. Translating gives CASSPGHNGELFF. The chain has TRBV7-9 and TRBJ2-2; possibly TRBD1 for D (6 bases). This CDR3 comprises 13 residues. CDR1 SEHNR and CDR2 FQNEAQ come from the germline V gene (reference sequence). The germline V and J ends were trimmed by 5 bases and 7 bases, with 11 bases remaining between them.

The gene calls are TRBV7-9 and TRBJ2-5, with D unresolved. V lost 1 base, J lost 2 bases, and 8 bases lay in between. CDR3 length equals 14 residues. Germline V gene data show CDR1 as SEHNR and CDR2 as FQNEAQ (reference sequence). CDR3 sequence (DNA): TGTGCCAGCAGCTTAGGCCCGTTTCAAGAGACCCAGTACTTC. The encoded protein is CASSLGPFQETQYF. Full variable domain (rest looked up from reference TRBV7-9 and TRBJ2-5): DTGVSQNPRHKITKRGQNVTFRCDPISEHNRLYWYRQTLGQGPEFLTYFQNEAQLEKSRLLSDRFSAERPKGSFSTLEIQRTEQGDSAMYLCASSLGPFQETQYFGPGTRLLVL.

This sequence joins TRBV11-2 and TRBJ1-2; D call uncertain. This CDR3 has 15 residues. V lost 10 bases and J lost 2, with 20 bases in between. The V gene's germline CDR1 is SGHAT and CDR2 FQNNGV. The CDR3 loop is CANRSTVERNYGYTF. CDR3 nucleotide sequence: TGTGCCAACAGATCTACAGTCGAGCGCAACTATGGCTACACCTTC. The full variable domain, with the rest looked up from reference TRBV11-2 and TRBJ1-2, is EAGVAQSPRYKIIEKRQSVAFWCNPISGHATLYWYQQILGQGPKLLIQFQNNGVVDDSQLPKDRFSAERLKGVDSTLKIQPAKLEDSAVYLCANRSTVERNYGYTFGSGTRLTVV.

The J gene is TRBJ2-3, the V gene TRBV2; 12 bases are shared with TRBD2. Germline CDR1 reads SNHLY; CDR2 reads FYNNEI. This CDR3 contains 13 residues. Losses at the gene ends were 6 bases for V and 6 bases for J; bases not matched to a gene: 1. The DNA of the CDR3 is TGTGCCAGCAGCGGACTAGCGGGGGATACGCAGTATTTT. It encodes CASSGLAGDTQYF.

Worth noting for this clone: Other nucleotide sequences from this sample produce the same CDR3. CDR3 region: CASSLGGVYEQYV. DNA for the CDR3: TGTGCCAGCAGTTTAGGCGGGGTCTACGAGCAGTACGTC. The chain has TRBV28 and TRBJ2-7; a possible D gene is TRBD2 (6 bases). CDR1 and CDR2 from the germline V gene are MDHEN and SYDVKM. The CDR3 extends over 13 amino acids. Trimming pared 2 bases from V and 3 bases from J, leaving 8 bases between.

The CDR3 is CASSQDVRESGTQYF. The CDR3 DNA follows: TGCGCCAGCAGCCAAGATGTCCGGGAGAGCGGTACGCAGTATTTT. The chain combines TRBV4-3 with TRBJ2-3; TRBD2 is a possible D gene (6 bases). CDR1 and CDR2 (germline): LGHNA, YSLEER. The CDR3 totals 15 residues. Trimming shortened V by 0 bases and J by 8 bases, and 15 bases separated the two germline ends.

V usage is TRBV2 and J usage is TRBJ2-6, with TRBD1 identical over 8 bases. J was trimmed by 1 base and V by 7 bases; bases with no gene match: 9. This CDR3 contains 17 residues. The V gene's germline CDR1 is SNHLY and CDR2 FYNNEI. CDR3 DNA: TGTGCCAGCACTATGGACAGGGATAGATCTGGGGCCAACGTCCTGACTTTC. Protein sequence: CASTMDRDRSGANVLTF.

This chain uses TRBV19 with TRBJ2-7; the match to TRBD1 covers 8 bases. The CDR3 is 15 residues long. After removal of 3 bases from V and 2 bases from J, the junction contained 6 bases not matched to a gene. Germline CDR1 is LNHDA and CDR2 is SQIVND (reference sequence). The CDR3 here is CASSIQPGQAYEQYF. CDR3 nucleotides: TGTGCCAGTAGTATCCAACCGGGACAGGCCTACGAGCAGTACTTC.

V gene TRBV27 combines with J gene TRBJ1-6; 7 bases agree with TRBD1. The CDR3 is 16 amino acids. Trimming at V came to 5 bases and at J to 0 bases, leaving 4 bases not matched to a gene. Germline-derived CDR1 and CDR2 are MNHEY and SMNVEV (reference sequence). CDR3 bases: TGTGCCAGCAGTGACAGGGTTAGCTCCTATAATTCACCCCTCCACTTT. Protein: CASSDRVSSYNSPLHF.

This chain links TRBV11-3 with TRBJ2-5, with D hard to call. The V end was cut by 3 bases, the J end by 4 bases, with 6 bases between. The V gene's germline CDR1 is SGHNT and CDR2 YENEEA. The CDR3 is made up of 12 amino acids. The CDR3 spells CASSFPGETQYF. CDR3 sequence (DNA): TGTGCCAGCAGCTTTCCCGGAGAGACCCAGTACTTC.

A note on this clone: This sample includes further DNA sequences coding for the same CDR3. The chain joins TRBV12-3 or TRBV12-4 to TRBJ2-5; D not resolved. The CDR3 consists of 13 residues. V lost 5 bases to trimming and J lost 3 bases, with 10 bases between them. The DNA for the CDR3 is TGTGCCAGCAGTCGTCGGGCGGAAGAGACCCAGTACTTC. This codes for CASSRRAEETQYF.

The chain is built from TRBV2 and TRBJ1-1; a possible D gene is TRBD1 (5 bases). Germline V gene data show CDR1 as SNHLY and CDR2 as FYNNEI. The CDR3 runs to 14 residues. V shed 7 bases and J shed 1 base, with 13 bases lying between them. The CDR3 DNA is TGTGCCAGCATGATTGACAGCCGGAACACTGAAGCTTTCTTT. It specifies CASMIDSRNTEAFF.

The chain is built from TRBV25-1 and TRBJ2-7; a possible D gene is TRBD1 (7 bases). Germline V lookup: CDR1 MGHDK, CDR2 SYGVNS. Trimming shortened V by 4 bases and J by 2 bases, and 9 bases separated the two germline ends. CDR3 length: 13 amino acids. This CDR3 is CASSAGGTYEQYF. The CDR3, as DNA: TGTGCCAGCAGTGCAGGGGGGACCTACGAGCAGTACTTC.

The V and J genes are TRBV23-1 and TRBJ1-2, with D perhaps TRBD1 (6 bases). TRBV23-1 is marked as an open reading frame, function uncertain. V lost 3 bases and J lost 8, with 16 bases in between. This CDR3 comprises 14 residues. The CDR3 DNA follows: TGCGCCAGCAGTCACATTGGACAGTCTAACGGCTACACCTTC. The encoded protein is CASSHIGQSNGYTF.

This chain uses TRBV5-5 with TRBJ1-2; D unresolved. The ends were cut back, 2 bases at V and 6 bases at J, with 14 bases in the middle. This CDR3 region has 14 residues. The germline V gene has CDR1 SGHKS and CDR2 YYEKEE (reference sequence). The CDR3 sequence is CASSFSVIPDGYTF. DNA for the CDR3: TGTGCCAGCAGCTTTTCGGTCATCCCAGATGGCTACACCTTC.

This sequence joins TRBV24-1 and TRBJ1-5; the match to TRBD1 covers 7 bases. CDR3 length: 16 residues. V shed 4 bases and J 3 bases; nucleotides not matched to a gene: 8. CDR1 is KGHDR and CDR2 is SFDVKD in the germline V gene. The CDR3 nucleotides are TGTGCCACCAGTGACCCAACAGGGGAACTCAATCAGCCCCAGCATTTT. It specifies CATSDPTGELNQPQHF.

The J gene is TRBJ2-3, the V gene TRBV6-6; D is uncertain. Germline-derived CDR1 and CDR2 are MNHNY and SVGAGI (reference sequence). V was trimmed by 4 bases and J by 3 bases, leaving 5 bases between them. The CDR3 loop spans 12 amino acids. CDR3 sequence: CASSSVTDTQYF. For the CDR3, the DNA is TGTGCCAGCAGTTCCGTAACAGATACGCAGTATTTT.